This TCR beta chain came from a study of CD8+ T cells in alopecia areata. Study summary: Once tofacitinib had been taken for 6 to 18 months, 6 months off drug followed.

Note on this clone: Antigen specificity is unknown.

Findings and limits, study-wide: Clonality was higher in lesional than normal scalp, especially in alopecia totalis/universalis.

The germline CDR1 and CDR2 sequences are SGHTA and FQGTGA. V was trimmed by 1 base and J by 6 bases, leaving 9 bases between them. This CDR3 has 14 residues. Extracted RNA was reverse transcribed, and the resulting cDNA served as sequencing template. This table comes from immunoSEQ multiplex PCR, and its TCRdb copy is limited to in-frame clones, with some not included. This table has approximately 180,000 clones, less than 80% appearing once. This clonotype was obtained from a human donor with alopecia areata. Sequences were derived from CD8+ T cells sorted from blood, sampled at week 0. The chain links TRBV7-3 to TRBJ2-2, with D unresolved. CDR3 sequence reads: CASSLSWGAGELFF. The CDR3 DNA sequence: TGTGCCAGCAGCTTAAGTTGGGGTGCCGGGGAGCTGTTTTTT.